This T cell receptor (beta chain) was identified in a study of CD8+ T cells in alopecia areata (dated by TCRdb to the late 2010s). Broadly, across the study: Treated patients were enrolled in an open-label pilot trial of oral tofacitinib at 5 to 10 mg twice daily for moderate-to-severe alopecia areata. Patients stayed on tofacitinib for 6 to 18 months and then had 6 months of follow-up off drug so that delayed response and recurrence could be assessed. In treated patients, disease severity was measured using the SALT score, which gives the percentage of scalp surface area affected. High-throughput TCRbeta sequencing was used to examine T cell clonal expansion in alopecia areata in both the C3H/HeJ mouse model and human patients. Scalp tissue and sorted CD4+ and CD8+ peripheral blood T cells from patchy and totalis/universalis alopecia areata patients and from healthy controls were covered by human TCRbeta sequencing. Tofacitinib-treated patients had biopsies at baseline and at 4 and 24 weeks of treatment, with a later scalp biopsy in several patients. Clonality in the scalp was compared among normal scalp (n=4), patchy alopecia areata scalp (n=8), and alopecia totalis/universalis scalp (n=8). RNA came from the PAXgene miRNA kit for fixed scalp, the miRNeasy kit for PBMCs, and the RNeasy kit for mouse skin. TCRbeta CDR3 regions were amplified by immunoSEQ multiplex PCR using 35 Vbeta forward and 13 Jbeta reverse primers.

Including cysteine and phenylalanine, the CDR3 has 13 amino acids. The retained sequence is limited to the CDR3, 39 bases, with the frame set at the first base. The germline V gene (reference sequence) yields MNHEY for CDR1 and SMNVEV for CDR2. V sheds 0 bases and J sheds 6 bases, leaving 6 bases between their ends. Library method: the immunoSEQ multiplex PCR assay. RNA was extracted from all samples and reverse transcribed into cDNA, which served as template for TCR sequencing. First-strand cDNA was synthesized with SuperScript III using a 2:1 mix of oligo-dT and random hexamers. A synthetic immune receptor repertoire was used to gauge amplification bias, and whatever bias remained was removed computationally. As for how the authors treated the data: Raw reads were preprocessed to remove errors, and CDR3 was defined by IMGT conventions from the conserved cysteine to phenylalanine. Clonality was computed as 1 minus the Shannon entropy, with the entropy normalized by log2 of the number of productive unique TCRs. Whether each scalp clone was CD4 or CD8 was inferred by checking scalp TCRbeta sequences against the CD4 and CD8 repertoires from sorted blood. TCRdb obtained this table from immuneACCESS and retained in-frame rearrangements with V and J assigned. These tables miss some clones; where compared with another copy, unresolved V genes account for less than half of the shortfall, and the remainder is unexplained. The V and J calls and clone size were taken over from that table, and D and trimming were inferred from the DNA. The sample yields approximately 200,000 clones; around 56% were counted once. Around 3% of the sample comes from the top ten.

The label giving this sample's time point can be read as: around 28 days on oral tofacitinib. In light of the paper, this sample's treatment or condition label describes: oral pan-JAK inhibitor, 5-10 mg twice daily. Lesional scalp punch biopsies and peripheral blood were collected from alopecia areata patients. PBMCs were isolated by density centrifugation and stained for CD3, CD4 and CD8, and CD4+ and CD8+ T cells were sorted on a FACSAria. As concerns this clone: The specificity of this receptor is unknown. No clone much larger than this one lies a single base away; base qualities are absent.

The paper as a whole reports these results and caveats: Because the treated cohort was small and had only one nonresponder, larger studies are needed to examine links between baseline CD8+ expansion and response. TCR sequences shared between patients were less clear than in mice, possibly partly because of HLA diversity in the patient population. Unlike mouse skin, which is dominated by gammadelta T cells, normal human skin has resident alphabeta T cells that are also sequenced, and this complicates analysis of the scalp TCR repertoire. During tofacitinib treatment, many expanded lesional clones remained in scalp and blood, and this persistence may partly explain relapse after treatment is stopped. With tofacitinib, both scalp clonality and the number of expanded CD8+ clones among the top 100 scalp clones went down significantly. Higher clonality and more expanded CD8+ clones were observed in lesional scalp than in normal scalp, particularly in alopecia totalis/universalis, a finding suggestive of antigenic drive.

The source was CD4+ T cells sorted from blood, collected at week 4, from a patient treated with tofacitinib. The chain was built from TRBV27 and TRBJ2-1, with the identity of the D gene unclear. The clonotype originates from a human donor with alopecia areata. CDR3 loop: CASSLSSSNEQFF. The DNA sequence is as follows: TGTGCCAGCAGTTTATCCTCTAGCAATGAGCAGTTCTTC.